This TCR beta chain is from a study of cytomegalovirus exposure and HLA in healthy donors. Turning to the study itself: There were about 85 million unique TCRs (from HLA-typed donors) in an early data release. Study-wide results and caveats: Researchers reportedly found TCR beta sequences accurately predicted most subjects' HLA-A and HLA-B alleles. Previously analyzed data showed that most TCR beta V segments were productive at a frequency of about 90% or about 30%. The study had only CMV serostatus as immune exposure information.

Germline V CDR1 and CDR2: SGHKS, YYEKEE (reference sequence). J was trimmed by 4 bases and V by 4 bases; bases with no gene match: 6. This CDR3 has 14 residues. A remark on this clone: Antigen specificity is unknown.

60 Vbeta and 13 Jbeta primers were used in PCR. The table came from immunoSEQ multiplex PCR; TCRdb's copy has only in-frame clones and leaves some out. The sample holds approximately 150,000 clones, under 70% seen once. Sequencing was carried out using PBMCs. The chain combines TRBV5-5 with TRBJ1-2; TRBD1 aligns across 8 bases. This TCR was recovered from a man between 25 and 39 years old in good health and CMV-seropositive. The CDR3: CASSHGDRIYGYTF. Here the CDR3 DNA reads TGTGCCAGCAGCCACGGGGACAGGATCTATGGCTACACCTTC.